This is a list of T cell receptor beta chains from one sample in a study of prognosis after radiotherapy for stage I lung cancer. MiXCR, run by TCRdb on the multiplex PCR reads, gives a single entry per CDR3 protein. This table holds some 15,000 distinct CDR3 sequences, approximately 15% found once. Sample: PBMCs, taken before or after stereotactic body radiation therapy (not recorded which). Source of these receptors: a donor over 45 with non-small cell lung cancer. Each CDR3 is given without its conserved first and last residue. The order of the fields is V gene, J gene, CDR3 protein.

TRBV3-1	TRBJ2-3	ASSQGLAGDGDTQY
TRBV7-9	TRBJ2-1	ASSPAGLAGVRNEQF
TRBV5-1	TRBJ1-4	ASSNGIRGEKLF
TRBV12-3/TRBV12-4	TRBJ2-4	ASSLALSRKNIQY
TRBV2	TRBJ1-4	ASSETLAASHEKLF
TRBV24-1	TRBJ2-2	ATAENTGELF
TRBV7-3	TRBJ1-1	ASSLIGQTNTEAF
TRBV5-6	TRBJ1-2	ASSSTGAIGYT
TRBV14	TRBJ1-1	ASSHLRGTEAF
TRBV12-3/TRBV12-4	TRBJ2-3	ASCPSGRRTDTQY
TRBV18	TRBJ1-2	ASSSGTGGYGYT
TRBV18	TRBJ1-1	ASSPGNTEAF
TRBV5-4	TRBJ1-4	ASSSQGATNEKLF
TRBV12-3/TRBV12-4	TRBJ2-5	ASSHARRGKETQY
TRBV14	TRBJ2-5	ASSPRRGRETQY
TRBV2	TRBJ1-2	ASSFGYGHT
TRBV5-1	TRBJ1-5	ASSLGSAVTQPQH
TRBV6-1	TRBJ2-3	ASSDTRGGGRLSTDTQY
TRBV14	TRBJ2-7	ASSTLSAYEQY
TRBV24-1	TRBJ2-5	ATSDSGLAGQVEEIQY
TRBV24-1	TRBJ2-1	ATSARGLASDEQF
TRBV25-1	TRBJ2-6	ASSEDVGAGANVLT
TRBV6-1	TRBJ1-1	ASRGGLGNTEAF
TRBV7-3	TRBJ1-1	ASSLTGDGYTEAF
TRBV6-2/TRBV6-3	TRBJ2-1	ASSDPTGGSYNEQF
TRBV6-1	TRBJ2-3	ASNFRVPDRRREGLADTQY
TRBV28	TRBJ2-3	ASSSPPASTDTQY
TRBV18	TRBJ2-5	ASSQVRSSLIETQY
TRBV29-1	TRBJ1-1	SAEVGTEAF
TRBV9	TRBJ1-2	ASSRDGLNYGYT
TRBV9	TRBJ2-7	ASSPQGAYEQY
TRBV18	TRBJ1-4	ASSERQGADEKLF